A selection of T cell receptor beta chains follows, all from one sample in a study of T cell responses to AZD1222 COVID-19 vaccine. TCRdb keeps only in-frame clones here, not all; method: immunoSEQ multiplex PCR. The table lists 150,000 to 180,000 clones, approximately 87% of them singletons, with 5.5% in the top ten. The sample consisted of peripheral blood, taken on day 0 of MenACWY control vaccination. The receptor source for this set is an adult in good health. CDR3s include the opening cysteine and the closing phenylalanine or tryptophan. Fields, in order: J gene, V gene, CDR3 protein.

TRBJ2-3	TRBV4-1	CASSQLSTSTDTQYF
TRBJ1-2	TRBV5-1	CASSSFQGGVGGYTF
TRBJ1-2	TRBV3-1/TRBV3-2	CASSQGNRASPINYGYTF
TRBJ2-2	TRBV5-5	CASSFVLTGELFF
TRBJ2-7	TRBV18	CASSPFEAASGSYEQYF
TRBJ1-5	TRBV2	CASSEGGTGFQPQHF
TRBJ1-5	TRBV10-3	CAISPTAQTGDQPQHF
TRBJ2-7	TRBV6-1	CASSEVGGGPYEQYF
TRBJ1-6	TRBV28	CASSFTRGSYNSPLHF
TRBJ1-1	TRBV7-9	CASGSRSNTEAFF
TRBJ2-5	TRBV7-9	CASSSHSGTEQETQYF
TRBJ1-1	TRBV18	CASSSTHRGIYTEAFF
TRBJ2-7	TRBV7-9	CASSLGLAGVYEQYF
TRBJ2-7	TRBV4-1	CASSQDPGLAGELPYSEQYF
TRBJ1-2	TRBV9	CASHSGDRGRHYGYTF
TRBJ1-3	TRBV10-3	CASKGAADTIYF
TRBJ1-1	TRBV7-9	CASSRQGVNTEAFF
TRBJ2-5	TRBV7-8	CASSLVAGGTGTQYF
TRBJ1-4	TRBV2	CASSDDKDEKLFF
TRBJ1-1	TRBV9	CASSVGPEAFF
TRBJ2-7	TRBV6-5	CASSYRSTTYEQYF
TRBJ2-7	TRBV5-1	CASSLGLRGGDEQYF
TRBJ1-1	TRBV6-1	CASSGGGQVGYTEAFF
TRBJ2-7	TRBV7-2	CASSLDNGEQYF
TRBJ2-1	TRBV10-3	CAISEEGEGEQFF
TRBJ2-3	TRBV16	CASSPRLAADTQYF
TRBJ2-1	TRBV7-9	CASSFGEGAGEQFF
TRBJ2-7	TRBV6-5	CASAPGAGPSEQYF
TRBJ1-3	TRBV18	CASSPPTQPSGNTIYF
TRBJ1-1	TRBV4-2	CASSQYSIGSADTEAFF
TRBJ1-5	TRBV30	CAWSVRGHQPQHF
TRBJ2-1	TRBV12-3/TRBV12-4	CASSFSNEQFF
TRBJ2-5	TRBV29-1	CSVEDQGQETQYF
TRBJ1-1	TRBV28	CASSSGSGAEAFF
TRBJ2-5	TRBV28	CASSWGLAGGQETQYF
TRBJ1-3	TRBV2	CASSDRVFDTIYF
TRBJ1-1	TRBV7-2	CASSFSNWSEAFF
TRBJ2-3	TRBV7-2	CASSLAGPTFPYF
TRBJ1-1	TRBV5-1	CASSFSGEDTEAFF
TRBJ2-6	TRBV9	CASSAGHSGSGANVLTF
TRBJ2-1	TRBV5-1	CASSFPRDNEQFF
TRBJ1-1	TRBV10-3	CAISDVGGLNTEAFF
TRBJ1-1	TRBV21-1	CARGRVGGTEAFF
TRBJ2-5	TRBV29-1	CSSRTGMETQYF
TRBJ1-1	TRBV7-9	CASSLRSLRGLNTEAFF
TRBJ2-1	TRBV19	CASRSPLRGDEQFF
TRBJ2-7	TRBV6-5	CASSRDRDGSEQYF
TRBJ1-1	TRBV3-1/TRBV3-2	CASSQVNTEAFF
TRBJ2-1	TRBV5-6	CASSLGRDSSYNEQFF
TRBJ2-3	TRBV9	CASTKAGPDTQYF
TRBJ1-3	TRBV28	CASSPGGTGSGNTIYF
TRBJ2-7	TRBV11-3	CASSSRGGGYEQYF
TRBJ2-5	TRBV7-2	CASSPPGQGWVETQYF
TRBJ1-4	TRBV7-9	CASSLGTATNEKLFF
TRBJ2-7	TRBV9	CASSPGVGYEQYF
TRBJ2-3	TRBV19	CASSTMTIDTQYF
TRBJ2-1	TRBV11-1	CASSIAGGAYEQFF
TRBJ1-6	TRBV28	CASRSPGGAGSPLHF